These 20 T cell receptor beta chains were sequenced from one sample in a study of blood T cell repertoires in COVID-19. Sequenced by immunoSEQ multiplex PCR; TCRdb stores in-frame clones only, minus some. The sample consists of 180,000 or so clones, roughly 87% of them appearing once. Material: PBMCs or T cells enriched from blood (not recorded which). The receptors derive from a human donor with acute COVID-19. The donor label of this sample is uncertain.

This clone was detected only a few times. The V call is TRBV5-5, the J call TRBJ1-4, with a weak D call TRBD1 (6 bases). The CDR3 loop spans 14 amino acids. V was cut by 3 bases and J by 6 bases, with 12 bases left in between. The V gene's germline CDR1 is SGHKS and CDR2 YYEKEE (reference sequence). The CDR3 DNA reads as TGTGCCAGCAGCTGGGAAGGGGGTTATGAAAAACTGTTTTTT. Its translation is CASSWEGGYEKLFF.

This clone was counted between two and nine times. CDR3 protein: CSGDRGGGYTF. The CDR3 DNA is TGCAGCGGGGACAGGGGAGGAGGCTACACCTTC. The chain links TRBV29-1 to TRBJ1-2, with 10 bases matching TRBD1. Germline loops: CDR1 SQVTM, CDR2 ANQGSEA. This CDR3 region has 11 residues. V gave up 7 bases and J gave up 8 bases; unmatched junction bases: 4.

This rearrangement joins TRBV13 to TRBJ1-2; no reliable D call. In germline, CDR1 is PRHDT, CDR2 FYEKMQ (reference sequence). CDR3 length: 15 residues. Trimming left V 0 bases short and J 1 base short, with 9 bases between. This CDR3 is CASSLGLSGNYGYTF. The CDR3 region has the DNA TGTGCCAGCAGCTTAGGCCTGAGTGGTAACTATGGCTACACCTTC.

The chain joins TRBV30 to TRBJ1-2; D call uncertain. The CDR3 sequence is 13 residues long. Looked up from germline, CDR1 is GTSNPN and CDR2 is SVGIG (reference sequence). V dropped 3 bases and J dropped 2 bases, with 10 bases sitting between them. CDR3 in DNA: TGTGCCTGGAGCCCTGGAGTAAACTATGGCTACACCTTC. Translating gives CAWSPGVNYGYTF.

The chain has TRBV7-2 and TRBJ1-2; D is undetermined. The V end was cut by 11 bases, the J end by 2 bases, with 9 bases between. Germline V gene lookup returns CDR1 SGHTA and CDR2 FQGNSA. The CDR3 is made up of 11 amino acids. The CDR3 nucleotides are TGTGCCCTTGAACGGAACTATGGCTACACCTTC. Its translation: CALERNYGYTF.

Concerning this clone: Different DNA sequences within this sample yield the same CDR3. The V call is TRBV24-1, the J call TRBJ2-3; possible D gene TRBD1, 6 bases. Germline assignment: CDR1 KGHDR and CDR2 SFDVKD. The ends were cut back, 4 bases at V and 0 bases at J, with 13 bases in the middle. The CDR3 runs 16 residues. This CDR3 is CATSDPRTASTDTQYF. The CDR3, as DNA: TGTGCCACCAGTGACCCTCGGACAGCTAGCACAGATACGCAGTATTTT.

The V call is TRBV21-1, the J call TRBJ2-3; no check of the table's D call, TRBD1, against the DNA was made. TRBV21-1 constitutes a pseudogene. The CDR3 loop spans 15 amino acids. The CDR3 region has the DNA TGTGCCAGCCCCACCCGCCGGGCAGGGGACAATACGCAGTATTTT. Protein product: CASPTRRAGDNTQYF.

V usage is TRBV27 and J usage is TRBJ1-2; D gene ambiguous. The germline V gene encodes CDR1 MNHEY and CDR2 SMNVEV (reference sequence). Trimming left V 5 bases short and J 4 bases short, with 11 bases between. CDR3 length: 13 amino acids. This CDR3 is CASSPGNIYGYTF. DNA of the CDR3: TGTGCCAGCAGTCCCGGGAATATCTATGGCTACACCTTC.

The genes are TRBV6-2 or TRBV6-3 and TRBJ2-7; 8 bases line up with TRBD1. Trimming removed 0 bases from V and 4 bases from J; junction bases left unmatched: 11. Per germline, CDR1 MNHEY and CDR2 SVGEGT. The CDR3 has 17 amino acids. CDR3 protein: CASSYSTSRQGTYEQYF. CDR3 sequence (DNA): TGTGCCAGCAGTTACTCCACGAGTCGACAGGGGACTTACGAGCAGTACTTC.

This sequence joins TRBV5-4 and TRBJ2-7; perhaps TRBD1 as D (5 bases). Trimming pared 7 bases from V and 6 bases from J, leaving 20 bases between. The CDR3 sequence is 14 residues long. Germline V gene lookup returns CDR1 SGHNT and CDR2 YYREEE (reference sequence). CDR3 residues: CASSSGWTPAEQYF. CDR3 bases: TGTGCCAGCTCCTCAGGGTGGACACCTGCCGAGCAGTACTTC.

The V gene is TRBV2, the J gene TRBJ1-3; D not certain. Trimming pared 4 bases from V and 6 bases from J, leaving 13 bases between. Per germline, CDR1 SNHLY and CDR2 FYNNEI. This CDR3 contains 14 residues. The CDR3 sequence: CASSVTGILNTIYF. CDR3 in DNA: TGTGCCAGCAGTGTGACCGGGATCTTAAACACCATATATTTT. Drawing the rest from reference TRBV2 and TRBJ1-3, the complete variable domain is EPEVTQTPSHQVTQMGQEVILRCVPISNHLYFYWYRQILGQKVEFLVSFYNNEISEKSEIFDDQFSVERPDGSNFTLKIRSTKLEDSAMYFCASSVTGILNTIYFGEGSWLTVV.

The chain uses TRBV4-1 and TRBJ1-1; maybe TRBD1 (5 bases). The CDR3 is 16 amino acids. CDR1 is MGHRA, CDR2 YSYEKL, per germline. Trimming left V 2 bases short and J 0 bases short, with 13 bases between. Here the CDR3 reads CASSQIGAAMNTEAFF. CDR3 nucleotides: TGCGCCAGCAGCCAAATTGGGGCAGCCATGAACACTGAAGCTTTCTTT.

The V call is TRBV18, the J call TRBJ1-3; D possibly corresponds to TRBD1 (5 bases). The CDR3 covers 16 residues. Germline V gene lookup returns CDR1 KGHSH and CDR2 LQKENI. V dropped 3 bases and J dropped 0 bases, with 12 bases sitting between them. As DNA, the CDR3 is TGTGCCAGCTCACCCGTGCAGGGATTCTCTGGAAACACCATATATTTT. Its protein product is CASSPVQGFSGNTIYF.

This clone was seen more than once but under ten times. The chain couples TRBV5-1 to TRBJ1-6; TRBD1 aligns across 7 bases. This CDR3 has 15 amino acids. The V gene's germline CDR1 is SGHRS and CDR2 YFSETQ. V trimming: 2 bases; J trimming: 7 bases; junction bases outside the gene matches: 6. This CDR3 is CASSLHGTVNSPLHF. In DNA form, the CDR3 reads TGCGCCAGCAGCTTACACGGGACAGTGAATTCACCCCTCCACTTT.

This clone was counted once. The chain uses TRBV4-1 and TRBJ1-4, with D tentatively TRBD1 (6 bases). Germline V gene lookup returns CDR1 MGHRA and CDR2 YSYEKL. V lost 6 bases and J lost 7, with 21 bases in between. The CDR3 sequence is 16 residues long. The CDR3 sequence is CASRDYQGTIAEKLFF. As DNA, the CDR3 is TGCGCCAGCAGGGATTACCAGGGGACGATAGCTGAAAAACTGTTTTTT.

The rearrangement links TRBV19 to TRBJ1-5; possibly TRBD1 for D (5 bases). CDR1 is LNHDA, CDR2 SQIVND, per germline (reference sequence). The CDR3 is 13 residues long. The V end lost 4 bases, the J end lost 4 bases, and 8 bases lay between the germline ends. The CDR3 protein is CASSRGGNQPQHF. The CDR3 nucleotides are TGTGCCAGTAGTAGGGGGGGTAATCAGCCCCAGCATTTT.

The genes are TRBV5-4 and TRBJ2-7, with 9 bases that match TRBD1. The CDR3 is 14 amino acids. Germline V lookup: CDR1 SGHNT, CDR2 YYREEE (reference sequence). The ends lost 4 bases at V and 4 bases at J; junction bases unmatched: 6. The CDR3 DNA reads as TGTGCCAGCAGCCCCGGGACAGGGAGTTACGAGCAGTACTTC. It translates to CASSPGTGSYEQYF.

The V gene is TRBV30, the J gene TRBJ2-7; possibly TRBD2 for D (6 bases). Germline V gene lookup returns CDR1 GTSNPN and CDR2 SVGIG (reference sequence). Trimming cost V 8 bases and J 2 bases, with 19 bases left between them. The CDR3 totals 14 residues. DNA for the CDR3: TGTGCCGGTACAACCGGGACTGGAACCTACGAGCAGTACTTC. Encoded protein: CAGTTGTGTYEQYF.

Only one count was recorded for this clone. The V call is TRBV27, the J call TRBJ1-1; D is unresolved. The CDR3 loop spans 16 amino acids. Trimming pared 11 bases from V and 2 bases from J, leaving 24 bases between. Germline loops: CDR1 MNHEY, CDR2 SMNVEV (reference sequence). The CDR3 region has the DNA TGTGCCGGACTACCTATGAGGAGACTGAAAAACACTGAAGCTTTCTTT. It codes for CAGLPMRRLKNTEAFF.

This clone was seen more than once but under ten times. The chain carries TRBV7-3 and TRBJ1-3; 7 nucleotides line up with TRBD1. The germline gives CDR1 SGHTA, CDR2 FQGTGA. This CDR3 contains 13 residues. The J segment lost 4 bases and the V segment lost 5 bases, leaving 2 bases of the junction unmatched. The CDR3 DNA reads as TGTGCCAGCAGCCCGGGACAGGGAAACACCATATATTTT. This encodes CASSPGQGNTIYF.